This TCR beta chain was recovered during a study of T cell repertoires in cytomegalovirus infection. Study overall: In public TCR beta signatures, there were indications of both CMV infection and matching HLA type. The study's findings and limits: HLA-C-restricted, CMV-specific TCR beta clonotypes were dominant ex vivo. Cumulative frequency of public TCR beta families picked out carriers of CMV plus the relevant HLA.

Turning to this clonotype: Its antigen is not known.

TCRdb reprocessed the reads via MiXCR and lists one record per CDR3 protein. The table includes some 560,000 distinct CDR3 sequences, around 40% detected once. This CDR3 comprises 15 residues. Germline assignment: CDR1 LNHDA and CDR2 SQIVND (reference sequence). The germline V and J ends were trimmed by 6 bases and 2 bases, with 14 bases remaining between them. J is TRBJ2-4 and V is TRBV19; D is possibly TRBD1 (6 bases). This clonotype was obtained from a human donor in good health (CMV status not recorded). Some clones in this sample may be carry-over from other donors' samples. This specimen consisted of cultured PBMCs, obtained from culture after CMV antigen stimulation. The CDR3 DNA sequence: TGTGCCAGTAGGGGGGCCGGGGAAACCAAAAACATTCAGTACTTC. Amino acids: CASRGAGETKNIQYF.